The next 14 T cell receptor beta chains were all read from a single sample in a study of blood T cell repertoires in COVID-19. Assay used: immunoSEQ multiplex PCR; TCRdb lists only in-frame clones, some missing. The sample holds 100,000 to 150,000 clones, 86% seen once. Sequencing used peripheral blood. The receptor set was obtained from a human donor in a cohort sampled during active COVID-19.

V gene TRBV19 combines with J gene TRBJ2-2; the D is unclear. Germline V lookup: CDR1 LNHDA, CDR2 SQIVND (reference sequence). The CDR3 runs 14 residues. Trimming removed 7 bases at V and 2 bases at J, with 11 bases between. CDR3 nucleotides: TGTGCCAGTATCAACATGGCCAACACCGGGGAGCTGTTTTTT. This gives the protein CASINMANTGELFF.

V gene TRBV2 combines with J gene TRBJ2-7; a weak D match, TRBD2 (5 bases). V was cut by 6 bases and J by 4 bases, with 16 bases left in between. This CDR3 has 14 amino acids. The V gene's germline CDR1 is SNHLY and CDR2 FYNNEI. The CDR3 is CASRFSSGPYEQYF. The CDR3 nucleotides read TGTGCCAGCAGGTTCTCCAGCGGTCCTTACGAGCAGTACTTC.

The chain carries TRBV4-1 and TRBJ2-7; the match to TRBD1 covers 7 bases. The CDR3 has 15 amino acids. Germline V gene data show CDR1 as MGHRA and CDR2 as YSYEKL. The V segment lost 1 base and the J segment 0 bases; nucleotides outside the gene matches: 3. CDR3 DNA: TGCGCCAGCAGCCAAGGTGGGACAGCCTCCTACGAGCAGTACTTC. Its protein product is CASSQGGTASYEQYF.

CDR3 sequence reads: CASSGQGSYGYTF. DNA for the CDR3: TGCGCCAGCAGTGGACAGGGAAGCTATGGCTACACCTTC. J is TRBJ1-2 and V is TRBV10-1; TRBD1 matches at 7 bases. The CDR3 runs to 13 residues. Germline trimming cut 4 bases from V and 4 bases from J; bases unmatched to any gene: 3. The germline V gene has CDR1 WNHNN and CDR2 SYGVQD (reference sequence).

V is TRBV6-2 or TRBV6-3 and J is TRBJ2-2; a possible D gene is TRBD2 (6 bases). CDR1 and CDR2 from the germline V gene are MNHEY and SVGEGT. The CDR3 loop spans 15 amino acids. V gave up 2 bases and J gave up 5 bases, with 12 bases separating them. CDR3 loop: CASSYGGVETGELFF. The DNA for the CDR3 is TGTGCCAGCAGTTACGGCGGGGTAGAAACCGGGGAGCTGTTTTTT.

This chain uses TRBV14 with TRBJ1-4; weak D call: TRBD1 (5 bases). Germline V gene lookup returns CDR1 SGHDN and CDR2 FVKESK. V lost 4 bases, J lost 10 bases, and 22 bases lay in between. This CDR3 has 16 amino acids. The CDR3 DNA reads TGTGCCAGCAGCCTATCCATTGGGGCCGTGGGAGGAAAACTGTTTTTT. Its protein is CASSLSIGAVGGKLFF.

V is TRBV5-1 and J is TRBJ2-1; tentatively, D is TRBD1 (6 bases). CDR1 SGHRS and CDR2 YFSETQ come from the germline V gene. The CDR3 length is 16 residues. Trimming shortened V by 4 bases and J by 8 bases, and 22 bases separated the two germline ends. This CDR3 is CASSAQQGMLSDEQFF. CDR3 DNA: TGCGCCAGCAGCGCGCAACAGGGAATGTTATCAGATGAGCAGTTCTTC.

The V gene is TRBV7-8, the J gene TRBJ2-5; D unresolved. CDR1 SGHVS and CDR2 FQNEAQ come from the germline V gene. Trimming removed 0 bases at V and 9 bases at J, with 20 bases between. The CDR3 length is 16 residues. The DNA for the CDR3 is TGTGCCAGCAGCTTAGCGCGTTTCGGCAGGAAGCCGGCCCAGTACTTC. This encodes CASSLARFGRKPAQYF.

This clone appeared a few times. The chain carries TRBV30 and TRBJ2-1; 11 nucleotides match TRBD2. This CDR3 is 18 amino acids long. V gave up 2 bases and J gave up 4 bases; unmatched junction bases: 13. Germline loops: CDR1 GTSNPN, CDR2 SVGIG (reference sequence). The CDR3: CAWSPLVLAGVKYNEQFF. CDR3 sequence (DNA): TGTGCCTGGAGTCCCCTAGTACTAGCGGGAGTCAAGTACAATGAGCAGTTCTTC. Complete variable domain (other parts from reference TRBV30 and TRBJ2-1): SQTIHQWPATLVQPVGSPLSLECTVEGTSNPNLYWYRQAAGRGLQLLFYSVGIGQISSEVPQNLSASRPQDRQFILSSKKLLLSDSGFYLCAWSPLVLAGVKYNEQFFGPGTRLTVL.

V is TRBV30 and J is TRBJ2-7; D possibly corresponds to TRBD1 (6 bases). Germline assignment: CDR1 GTSNPN and CDR2 SVGIG (reference sequence). V was trimmed by 3 bases and J by 6 bases, leaving 21 bases between them. The CDR3 runs 15 residues. The CDR3: CAWRPGALTAAEQYF. The CDR3 bases are TGTGCCTGGAGACCAGGGGCATTGACAGCTGCCGAGCAGTACTTC.

The chain couples TRBV29-1 to TRBJ1-1; D possibly corresponds to TRBD1 (6 bases). Per germline, CDR1 SQVTM and CDR2 ANQGSEA. Between the trimmed V and J ends, which lost 7 bases and 0 bases, there was a span of 21 bases. CDR3 length equals 16 residues. Here the CDR3 reads CSARTAGKGMNTEAFF. The CDR3 nucleotides are TGCAGCGCTCGGACAGCGGGAAAGGGCATGAACACTGAAGCTTTCTTT.

The chain employs TRBV7-9 and TRBJ2-3; a possible D gene is TRBD2 (8 bases). Trimming took 3 bases from V and 1 from J, leaving 23 bases between them. This CDR3 has 19 amino acids. The V gene's germline CDR1 is SEHNR and CDR2 FQNEAQ (reference sequence). The CDR3 spells CASSFPREGAGDGTDTQYF. The CDR3 DNA reads as TGTGCCAGCAGCTTTCCCCGGGAGGGGGCGGGAGATGGCACAGATACGCAGTATTTT.

V usage is TRBV7-6 and J usage is TRBJ2-3, with 8 nucleotides matching TRBD2. The germline CDR1 and CDR2 sequences are SGHVS and FNYEAQ. With 3 bases clipped from V and 5 bases from J, the junction kept 10 bases outside the gene matches. The CDR3 length is 16 residues. CDR3: CASSLSGGSLRDTQYF. DNA of the CDR3: TGTGCCAGCAGCTTGAGCGGGGGATCTTTAAGAGATACGCAGTATTTT. The variable domain in full, completed from reference TRBV7-6 and TRBJ2-3, reads GAGVSQSPRYKVTKRGQDVALRCDPISGHVSLYWYRQALGQGPEFLTYFNYEAQQDKSGLPNDRFSAERPEGSISTLTIQRTEQRDSAMYRCASSLSGGSLRDTQYFGPGTRLTVL.

The chain couples TRBV18 to TRBJ2-7, with TRBD2 identical over 7 bases. CDR3 length: 14 amino acids. V trimming: 4 bases; J trimming: 6 bases; junction bases outside the gene matches: 9. Germline values: CDR1 KGHSH, CDR2 LQKENI. This chain's CDR3 is CASSRRGDRREQYF. In DNA form, the CDR3 reads TGTGCCAGCTCACGACGGGGGGATCGACGCGAGCAGTACTTC.